Presented here are 5 T cell receptor beta chains from one specimen sequenced in a study of vaccination effects on CD4 cells after COVID-19. The culture ran for 9 to 11 days, and then CD4+ T cells were isolated. Participants received two doses of either the BNT162b2 or mRNA-1273 vaccine. Method: immunoSEQ multiplex PCR; TCRdb's copy keeps in-frame clones and lacks some. The sample includes tens of thousands of clones, around two thirds of them seen just once. These receptors have no known antigen. The sample was CD4+ T cells from PBMCs cultured without peptide, taken after COVID-19 vaccination. These receptors came from a human donor who received a COVID-19 vaccine.

This chain joins TRBV2 and TRBJ2-5; TRBD2 matches 10 bases. Germline assignment: CDR1 SNHLY and CDR2 FYNNEI. The CDR3 extends over 14 amino acids. J gave up 5 bases and V 4 bases, and 4 bases lay outside the gene matches. The CDR3 reads CASSVTSGVETQYF. The CDR3 nucleotides read TGTGCCAGCAGTGTAACTAGCGGGGTGGAGACCCAGTACTTC.

This chain joins TRBV6-1 and TRBJ2-3; 7 nucleotides agree with TRBD1. The V gene's germline CDR1 is MNHNS and CDR2 SASEGT. Unmatched junction bases numbered 5, after V lost 2 bases and J lost 0 bases. The CDR3 consists of 16 residues. CDR3 DNA sequence: TGTGCCAGCAGTGAATGGGGACAGCTGAGCACAGATACGCAGTATTTT. Translation gives CASSEWGQLSTDTQYF.

The chain has TRBV11-1 and TRBJ2-2, with D maybe TRBD2 (6 bases). Deletions cut 7 bases from V and 5 bases from J, with 14 bases between. In germline, CDR1 is SGHAT, CDR2 FQDESV (reference sequence). The CDR3 consists of 14 residues. CDR3 in amino acids: CASTQRGATGELFF. CDR3 in DNA: TGTGCCAGCACCCAACGCGGGGCTACCGGGGAGCTGTTTTTT.

This rearrangement joins TRBV19 to TRBJ2-4; D call uncertain. This CDR3 region has 12 residues. The V end was cut by 6 bases, the J end by 6 bases, with 9 bases between. Per the germline V gene, CDR1 is LNHDA and CDR2 is SQIVND (reference sequence). The CDR3 sequence is CASRALGNIQYF. The CDR3 DNA is TGTGCCAGTAGGGCCCTGGGAAACATTCAGTACTTC.

This chain joins TRBV24-1 and TRBJ2-2; D gene unclear. CDR1 and CDR2 from the germline V gene are KGHDR and SFDVKD. The CDR3 contains 16 residues. V gave up 0 bases and J gave up 1 base, with 8 bases separating them. CDR3 DNA: TGTGCCACCAGTGATTTGCAGTGGGGGAACACCGGGGAGCTGTTTTTT. Residues: CATSDLQWGNTGELFF.